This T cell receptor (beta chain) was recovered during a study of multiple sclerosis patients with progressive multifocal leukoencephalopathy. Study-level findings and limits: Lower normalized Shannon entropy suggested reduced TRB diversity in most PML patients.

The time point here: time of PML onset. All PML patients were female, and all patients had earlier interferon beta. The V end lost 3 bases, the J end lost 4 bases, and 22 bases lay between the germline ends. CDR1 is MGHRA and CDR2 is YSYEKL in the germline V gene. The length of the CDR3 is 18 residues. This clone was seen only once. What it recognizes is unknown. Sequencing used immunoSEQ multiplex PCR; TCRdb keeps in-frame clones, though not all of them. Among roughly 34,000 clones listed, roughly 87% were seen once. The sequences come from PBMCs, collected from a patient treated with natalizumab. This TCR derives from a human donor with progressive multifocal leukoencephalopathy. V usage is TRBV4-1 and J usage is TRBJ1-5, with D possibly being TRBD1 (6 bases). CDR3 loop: CASSQGPTEGGGNQPQHF. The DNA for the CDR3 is TGCGCCAGCAGCCAGGGCCCTACAGAGGGAGGGGGAAATCAGCCCCAGCATTTT.